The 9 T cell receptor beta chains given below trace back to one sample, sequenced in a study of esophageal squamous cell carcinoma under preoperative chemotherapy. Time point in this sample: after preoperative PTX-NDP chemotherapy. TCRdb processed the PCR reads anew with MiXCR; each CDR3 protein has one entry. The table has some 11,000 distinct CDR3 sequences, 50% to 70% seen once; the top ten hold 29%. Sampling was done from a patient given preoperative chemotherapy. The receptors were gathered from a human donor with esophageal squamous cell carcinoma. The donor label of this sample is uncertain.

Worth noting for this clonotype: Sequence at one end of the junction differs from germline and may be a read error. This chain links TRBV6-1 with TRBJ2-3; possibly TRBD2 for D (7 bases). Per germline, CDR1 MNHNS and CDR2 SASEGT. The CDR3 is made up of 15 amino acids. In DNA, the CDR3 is TGTGCCGGGGGTTTAGGGGGGGGTGAGAAAGAGACGCAGTATTTC. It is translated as CAGGLGGGEKETQYF.

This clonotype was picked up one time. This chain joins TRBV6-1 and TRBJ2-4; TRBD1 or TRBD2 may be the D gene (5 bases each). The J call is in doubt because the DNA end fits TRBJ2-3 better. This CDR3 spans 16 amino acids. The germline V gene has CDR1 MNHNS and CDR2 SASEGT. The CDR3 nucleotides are TGTGCCAGCAGCGAATTGGGGGTGTGCGACAAAAACATTCAGTATTTT. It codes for CASSELGVCDKNIQYF.

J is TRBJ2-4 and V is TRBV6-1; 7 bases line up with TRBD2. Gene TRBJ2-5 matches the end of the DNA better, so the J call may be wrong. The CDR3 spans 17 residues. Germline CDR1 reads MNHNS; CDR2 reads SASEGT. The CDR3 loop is CASSEARSGGVRETQYF. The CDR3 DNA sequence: TGTGCCAGCAGTGAAGCGCGTTCGGGAGGAGTCCGAGAGACCCAGTACTTC.

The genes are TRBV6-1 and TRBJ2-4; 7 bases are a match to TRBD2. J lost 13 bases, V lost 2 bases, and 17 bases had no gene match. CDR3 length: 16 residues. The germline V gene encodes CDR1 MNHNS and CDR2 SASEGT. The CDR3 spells CASSELGGRYKDTQYF. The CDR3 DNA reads TGTGCCAGCAGTGAATTGGGGGGGAGATACAAAGACACGCAGTACTTC.

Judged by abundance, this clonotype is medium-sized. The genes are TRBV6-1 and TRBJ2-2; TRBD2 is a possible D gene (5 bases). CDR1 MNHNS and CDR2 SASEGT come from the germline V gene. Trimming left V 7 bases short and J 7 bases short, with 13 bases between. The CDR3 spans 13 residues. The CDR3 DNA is TGTGCCAGCATAACGGAGGAAAACGGGGAGCTGTTTTTT. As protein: CASITEENGELFF.

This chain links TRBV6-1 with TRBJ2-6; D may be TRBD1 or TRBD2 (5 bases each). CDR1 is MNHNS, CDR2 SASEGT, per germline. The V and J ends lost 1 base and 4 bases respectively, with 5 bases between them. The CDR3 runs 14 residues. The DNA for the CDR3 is TGTGCCAGCAGTGAAGGGGGGGGGGCCAACGTCCTGACTTTC. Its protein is CASSEGGGANVLTF.

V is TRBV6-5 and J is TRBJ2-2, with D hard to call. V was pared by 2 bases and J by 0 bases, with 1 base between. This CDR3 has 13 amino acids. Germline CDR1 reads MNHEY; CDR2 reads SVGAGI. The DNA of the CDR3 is TGTGCCAGCAGTTACGCGAACACCGGGGAGCTGTTTTTT. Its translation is CASSYANTGELFF.

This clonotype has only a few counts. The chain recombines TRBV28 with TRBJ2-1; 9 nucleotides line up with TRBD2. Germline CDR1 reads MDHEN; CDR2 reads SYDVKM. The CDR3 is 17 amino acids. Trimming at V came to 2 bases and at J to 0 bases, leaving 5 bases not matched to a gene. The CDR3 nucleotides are TGTGCCAGCAGTTTAAGGCTAGCGGGATTCTCCTACAATGAGCAGTTCTTC. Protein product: CASSLRLAGFSYNEQFF.

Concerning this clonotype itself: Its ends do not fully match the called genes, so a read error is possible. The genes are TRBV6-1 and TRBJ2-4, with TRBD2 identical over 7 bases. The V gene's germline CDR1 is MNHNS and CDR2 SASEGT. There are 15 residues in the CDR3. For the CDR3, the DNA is TGTGCCAGGCTTCCGGGCGGGAGAGCCAAAAACACGCAGTATTTC. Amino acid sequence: CARLPGGRAKNTQYF.